This T cell receptor beta chain was sequenced during a study of identical twins. The CDR3 contains 13 residues. Germline loops: CDR1 SGHRS, CDR2 YFSETQ. Deletions cut 0 bases from V and 8 bases from J, with 9 bases between. MiXCR, run by TCRdb on the 5' RACE reads, gives a single entry per CDR3 protein. The sample lists around 550,000 distinct CDR3 sequences; 13% to 15% were seen once. Separately, the same data were catalogued under a study of yellow fever vaccine responses in identical twins. According to that study: The authors reported partly convergent, partly personalized vaccine responses in identical twins.

The source is a woman between 18 and 29 years old in good health. The rearrangement joins TRBV5-1 to TRBJ2-1, with D unclear. Sequenced sample: CD4+ T cells sorted from blood. The CDR3 DNA is TGCGCCAGCAGCTTGGTCACCAATTATGAGCAGTTCTTC. Amino acids: CASSLVTNYEQFF. Looking up the rest from reference TRBV5-1 and TRBJ2-1 gives the full variable domain: KAGVTQTPRYLIKTRGQQVTLSCSPISGHRSVSWYQQTPGQGLQFLFEYFSETQRNKGNFPGRFSGRQFSNSRSEMNVSTLELGDSALYLCASSLVTNYEQFFGPGTRLTVL.